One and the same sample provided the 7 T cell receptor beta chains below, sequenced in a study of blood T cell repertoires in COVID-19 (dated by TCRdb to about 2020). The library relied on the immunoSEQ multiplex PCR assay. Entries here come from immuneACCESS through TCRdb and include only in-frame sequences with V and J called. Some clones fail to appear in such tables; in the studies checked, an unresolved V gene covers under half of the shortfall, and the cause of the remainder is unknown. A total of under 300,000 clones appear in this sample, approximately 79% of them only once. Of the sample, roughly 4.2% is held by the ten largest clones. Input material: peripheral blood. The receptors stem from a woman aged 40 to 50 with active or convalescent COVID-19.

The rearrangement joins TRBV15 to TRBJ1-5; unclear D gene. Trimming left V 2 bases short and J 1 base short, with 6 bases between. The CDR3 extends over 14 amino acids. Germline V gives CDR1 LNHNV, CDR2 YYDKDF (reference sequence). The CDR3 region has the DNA TGTGCCACCAGCAGATGGGAGAGCAATCAGCCCCAGCATTTT. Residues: CATSRWESNQPQHF. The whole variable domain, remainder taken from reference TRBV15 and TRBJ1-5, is DAMVIQNPRYQVTQFGKPVTLSCSQTLNHNVMYWYQQKSSQAPKLLFHYYDKDFNNEADTPDNFQSRRPNTSFCFLDIRSPGLGDTAMYLCATSRWESNQPQHFGDGTRLSIL.

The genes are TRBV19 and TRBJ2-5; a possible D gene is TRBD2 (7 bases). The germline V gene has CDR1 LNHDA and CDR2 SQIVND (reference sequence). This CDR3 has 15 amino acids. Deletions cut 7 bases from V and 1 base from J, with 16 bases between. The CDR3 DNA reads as TGTGCCAGTACCCTGGGGGGGCGATTCCAAGAGACCCAGTACTTC. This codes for CASTLGGRFQETQYF.

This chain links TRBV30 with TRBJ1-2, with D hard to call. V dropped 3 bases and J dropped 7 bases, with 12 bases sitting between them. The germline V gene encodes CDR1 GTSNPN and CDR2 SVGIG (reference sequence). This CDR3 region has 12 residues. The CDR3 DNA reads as TGTGCCTGGAGGGCTAGTCTGGGTGGCTACACCTTC. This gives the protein CAWRASLGGYTF.

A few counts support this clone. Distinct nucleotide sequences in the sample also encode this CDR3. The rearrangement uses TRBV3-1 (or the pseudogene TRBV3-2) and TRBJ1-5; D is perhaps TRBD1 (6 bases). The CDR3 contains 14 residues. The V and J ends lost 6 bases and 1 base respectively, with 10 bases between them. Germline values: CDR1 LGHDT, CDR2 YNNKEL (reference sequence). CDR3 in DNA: TGTGCCAGCAGGCAGACAGGAAGCAATCAGCCCCAGCATTTT. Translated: CASRQTGSNQPQHF.

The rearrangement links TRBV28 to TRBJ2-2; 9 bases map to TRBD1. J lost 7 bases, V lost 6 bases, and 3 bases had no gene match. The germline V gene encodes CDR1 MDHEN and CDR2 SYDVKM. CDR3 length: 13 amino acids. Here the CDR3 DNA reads TGTGCCAGCAGAGGGACAGGGAACGGGGAGCTGTTTTTT. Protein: CASRGTGNGELFF.

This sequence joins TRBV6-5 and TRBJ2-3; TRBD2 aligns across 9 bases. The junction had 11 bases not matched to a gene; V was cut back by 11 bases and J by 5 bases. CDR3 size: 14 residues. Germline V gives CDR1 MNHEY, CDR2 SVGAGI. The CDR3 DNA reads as TGTGCCGGCCTAGCGGGGCCCCCCGGAGATACGCAGTATTTT. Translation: CAGLAGPPGDTQYF.

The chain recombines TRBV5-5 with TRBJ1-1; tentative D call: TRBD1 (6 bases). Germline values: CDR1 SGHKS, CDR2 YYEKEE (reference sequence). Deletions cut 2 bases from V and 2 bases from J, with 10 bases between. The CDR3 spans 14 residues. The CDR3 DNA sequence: TGTGCCAGCAGCTTCGGACAGTTTAACACTGAAGCTTTCTTT. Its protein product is CASSFGQFNTEAFF.